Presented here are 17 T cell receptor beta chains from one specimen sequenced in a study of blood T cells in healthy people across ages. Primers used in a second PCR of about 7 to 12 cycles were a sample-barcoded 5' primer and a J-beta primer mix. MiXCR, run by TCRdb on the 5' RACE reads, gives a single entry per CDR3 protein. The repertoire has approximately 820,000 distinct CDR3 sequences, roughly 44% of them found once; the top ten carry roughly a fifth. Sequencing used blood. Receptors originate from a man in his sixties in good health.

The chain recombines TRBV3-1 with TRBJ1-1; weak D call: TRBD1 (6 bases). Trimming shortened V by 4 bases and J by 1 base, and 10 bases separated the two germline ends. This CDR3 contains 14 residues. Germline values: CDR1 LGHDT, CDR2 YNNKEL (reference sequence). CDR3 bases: TGTGCCAGCAGCCGCTCGGGGGCGAACACTGAAGCTTTCTTT. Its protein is CASSRSGANTEAFF.

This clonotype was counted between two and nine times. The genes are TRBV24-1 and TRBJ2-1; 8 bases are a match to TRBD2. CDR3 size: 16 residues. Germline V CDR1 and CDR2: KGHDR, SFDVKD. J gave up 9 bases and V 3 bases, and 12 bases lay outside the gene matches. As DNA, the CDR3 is TGTGCCACCAGTGATAGGAGCGGGGGTCTAGGTATTGAGCAGTTCTTC. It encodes CATSDRSGGLGIEQFF.

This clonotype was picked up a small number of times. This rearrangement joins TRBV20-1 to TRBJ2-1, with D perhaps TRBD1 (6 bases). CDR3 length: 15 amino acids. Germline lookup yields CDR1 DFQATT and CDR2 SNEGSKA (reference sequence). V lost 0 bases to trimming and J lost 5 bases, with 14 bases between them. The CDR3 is CSARDATGWDNEQFF. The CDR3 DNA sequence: TGCAGTGCTAGAGATGCGACAGGTTGGGACAATGAGCAGTTCTTC.

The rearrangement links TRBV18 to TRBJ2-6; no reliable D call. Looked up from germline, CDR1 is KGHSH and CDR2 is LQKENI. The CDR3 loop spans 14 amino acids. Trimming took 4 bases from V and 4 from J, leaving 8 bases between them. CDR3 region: CASSLTGGANVLTF. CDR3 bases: TGTGCCAGCTCACTGACGGGCGGGGCCAACGTCCTGACTTTC. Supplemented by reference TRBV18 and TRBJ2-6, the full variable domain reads NAGVMQNPRHLVRRRGQEARLRCSPMKGHSHVYWYRQLPEEGLKFMVYLQKENIIDESGMPKERFSAEFPKEGPSILRIQQVVRGDSAAYFCASSLTGGANVLTFGAGSRLTVL.

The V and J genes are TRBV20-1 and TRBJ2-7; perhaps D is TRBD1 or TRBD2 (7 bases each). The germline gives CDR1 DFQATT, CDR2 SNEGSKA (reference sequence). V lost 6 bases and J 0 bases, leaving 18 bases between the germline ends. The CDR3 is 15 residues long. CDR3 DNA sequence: TGCAGTGCCCCCAGGGGGGGGCCTTCCTCCTACGAGCAGTACTTC. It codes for CSAPRGGPSSYEQYF.

As DNA, the CDR3 is TGTGCCAGCAGTTACTCGAGTGTACGGGGGACCACTGAAGCTTTCTTT. It codes for CASSYSSVRGTTEAFF. This sequence joins TRBV6-5 and TRBJ1-1; D possibly corresponds to TRBD1 (5 bases). Germline V gene sequence: CDR1 MNHEY, CDR2 SVGAGI. CDR3 size: 16 residues. Trimming shortened V by 0 bases and J by 4 bases, and 15 bases separated the two germline ends.

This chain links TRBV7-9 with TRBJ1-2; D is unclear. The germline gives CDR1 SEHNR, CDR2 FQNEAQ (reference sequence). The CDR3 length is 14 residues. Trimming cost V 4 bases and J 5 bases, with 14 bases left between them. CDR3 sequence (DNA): TGTGCCAGCAGCTCTAGCGGGAGGATTTATGGCTACACCTTC. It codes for CASSSSGRIYGYTF.

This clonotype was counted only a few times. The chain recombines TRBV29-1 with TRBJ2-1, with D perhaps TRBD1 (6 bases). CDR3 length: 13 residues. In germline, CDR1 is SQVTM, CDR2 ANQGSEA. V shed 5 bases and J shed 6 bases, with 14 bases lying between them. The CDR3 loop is CSVRGGPGNEQFF. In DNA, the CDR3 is TGCAGCGTTAGAGGGGGTCCGGGCAATGAGCAGTTCTTC.

The CDR3 is CASSTGTGAPYEQYF. The CDR3 nucleotides are TGTGCCAGCTCAACCGGGACAGGGGCGCCCTACGAGCAGTACTTC. V gene TRBV18 combines with J gene TRBJ2-7; 10 bases fit TRBD1. This CDR3 region has 15 residues. Germline V lookup: CDR1 KGHSH, CDR2 LQKENI. J gave up 2 bases and V 5 bases, and 6 bases lay outside the gene matches.

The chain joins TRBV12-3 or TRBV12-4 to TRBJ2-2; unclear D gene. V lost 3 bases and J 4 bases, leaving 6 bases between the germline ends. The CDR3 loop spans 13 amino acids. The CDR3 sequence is CASSFGGTGELFF. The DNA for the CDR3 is TGTGCCAGCAGTTTCGGCGGCACCGGGGAGCTGTTTTTT.

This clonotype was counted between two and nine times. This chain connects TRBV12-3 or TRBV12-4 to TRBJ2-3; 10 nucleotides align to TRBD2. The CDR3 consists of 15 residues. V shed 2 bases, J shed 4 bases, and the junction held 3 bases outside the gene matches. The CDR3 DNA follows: TGTGCCAGCAGTTTAAGCGGGGGGGCCTCAGATACGCAGTATTTT. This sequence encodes CASSLSGGASDTQYF.

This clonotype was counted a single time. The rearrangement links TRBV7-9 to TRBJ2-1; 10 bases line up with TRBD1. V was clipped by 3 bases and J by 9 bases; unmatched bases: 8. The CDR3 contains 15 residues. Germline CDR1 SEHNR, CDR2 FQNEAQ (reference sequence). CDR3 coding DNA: TGTGCCAGCAGCTTGGGACAGGGGAGGTTAAGTGAGCAGTTCTTC. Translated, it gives CASSLGQGRLSEQFF.

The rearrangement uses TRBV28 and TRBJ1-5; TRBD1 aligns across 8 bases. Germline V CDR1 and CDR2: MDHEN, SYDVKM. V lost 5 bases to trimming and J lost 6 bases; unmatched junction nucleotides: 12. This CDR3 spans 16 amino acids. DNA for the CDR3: TGTGCCAGCAGTCAACCTGCCAGGGGGCATGGTCAGCCCCAGCATTTT. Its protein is CASSQPARGHGQPQHF.

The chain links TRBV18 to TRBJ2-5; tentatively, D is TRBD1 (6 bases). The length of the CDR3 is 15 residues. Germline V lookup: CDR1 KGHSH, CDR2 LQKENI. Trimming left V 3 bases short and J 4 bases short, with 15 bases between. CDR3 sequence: CASSPGHQRGETQYF. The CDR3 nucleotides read TGTGCCAGCTCACCGGGACACCAGCGAGGAGAGACCCAGTACTTC.

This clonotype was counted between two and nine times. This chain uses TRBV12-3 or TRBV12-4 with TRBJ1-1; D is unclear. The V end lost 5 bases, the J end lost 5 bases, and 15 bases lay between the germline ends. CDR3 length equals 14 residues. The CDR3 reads CASSPIALGTEAFF. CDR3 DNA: TGTGCCAGCAGTCCGATTGCCTTGGGGACTGAAGCTTTCTTT.

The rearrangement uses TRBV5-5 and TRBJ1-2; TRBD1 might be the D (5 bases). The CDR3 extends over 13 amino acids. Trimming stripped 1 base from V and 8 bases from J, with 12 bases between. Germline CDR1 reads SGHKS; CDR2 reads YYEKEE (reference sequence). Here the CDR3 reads CASSLFGASGYTF. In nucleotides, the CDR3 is TGTGCCAGCAGCTTGTTTGGGGCGTCGGGCTACACCTTC.

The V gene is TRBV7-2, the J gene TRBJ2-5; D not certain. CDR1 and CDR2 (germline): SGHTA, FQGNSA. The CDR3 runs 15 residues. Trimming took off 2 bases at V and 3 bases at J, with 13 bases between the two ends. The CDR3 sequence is CASSLSGRAEETQYF. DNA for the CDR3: TGTGCCAGCAGCTTATCAGGCCGAGCTGAAGAGACCCAGTACTTC.